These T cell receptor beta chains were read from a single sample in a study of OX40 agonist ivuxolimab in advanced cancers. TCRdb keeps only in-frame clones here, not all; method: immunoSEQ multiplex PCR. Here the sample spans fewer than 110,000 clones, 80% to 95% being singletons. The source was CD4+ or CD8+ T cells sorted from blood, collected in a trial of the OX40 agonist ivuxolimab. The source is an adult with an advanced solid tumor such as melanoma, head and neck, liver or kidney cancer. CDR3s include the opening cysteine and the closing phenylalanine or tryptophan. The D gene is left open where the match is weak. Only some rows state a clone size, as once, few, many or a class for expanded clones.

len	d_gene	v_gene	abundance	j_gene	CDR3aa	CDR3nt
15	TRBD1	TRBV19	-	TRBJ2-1	CASSIPSGGYNEQFF	TGTGCCAGTAGTATTCCTTCAGGGGGCTACAATGAGCAGTTCTTC
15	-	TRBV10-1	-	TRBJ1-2	CASSHLQGFLYGYTF	TGCGCCAGCAGTCACCTCCAGGGATTCCTCTATGGCTACACCTTC
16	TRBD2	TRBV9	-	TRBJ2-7	CASSPREREARYEQYF	TGTGCCAGCAGCCCTCGCGAGCGGGAGGCCCGCTACGAGCAGTACTTC
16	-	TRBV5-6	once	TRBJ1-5	CASSLTGTGLNQPQHF	TGTGCCAGCAGCTTGACCGGAACAGGCTTAAATCAGCCCCAGCATTTT
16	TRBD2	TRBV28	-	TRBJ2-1	CASSFYSGSSYNEQFF	TGTGCCAGCAGTTTCTATAGCGGGAGCTCCTACAATGAGCAGTTCTTC
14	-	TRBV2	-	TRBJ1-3	CASTGSLSGNTIYF	TGTGCCAGCACGGGGTCGCTTTCTGGAAACACCATATATTTT
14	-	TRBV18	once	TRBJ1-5	CASSQGSGNQPQHF	TGTGCCAGCTCACAGGGAAGCGGCAATCAGCCCCAGCATTTT
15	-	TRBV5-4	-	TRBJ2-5	CASSFKSGAGETQYF	TGTGCCAGCAGCTTTAAATCAGGGGCGGGGGAGACCCAGTACTTC
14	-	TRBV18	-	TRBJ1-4	CASSQGQTNEKLFF	TGTGCCAGCTCACAAGGACAGACTAATGAAAAACTGTTTTTT
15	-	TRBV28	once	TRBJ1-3	CASRGGTLSGNTIYF	TGTGCCAGCAGGGGGGGGACTCTCTCTGGAAACACCATATATTTT
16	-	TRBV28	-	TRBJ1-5	CASSLEYLYSNQPQHF	TGTGCCAGCAGTTTAGAATATCTCTATAGCAATCAGCCCCAGCATTTT
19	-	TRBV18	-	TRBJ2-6	CASSPTTGTKSSGANVLTF	TGTGCCAGCTCACCCACAACAGGAACCAAAAGCTCTGGGGCCAACGTCCTGACTTTC
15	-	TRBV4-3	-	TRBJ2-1	CASSQTSSHYNEQFF	TGCGCCAGCAGCCAGACTAGTAGTCACTACAATGAGCAGTTCTTC
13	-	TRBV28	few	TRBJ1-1	CASSSPTGLEAFF	TGTGCCAGCAGTTCTCCTACAGGGTTAGAAGCTTTCTTT
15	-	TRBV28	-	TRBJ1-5	CASREGTNSNQPQHF	TGTGCCAGCAGGGAGGGGACCAATAGCAATCAGCCCCAGCATTTT
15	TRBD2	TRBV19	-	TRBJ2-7	CASTRGPGGGYEQYF	TGTGCCAGTACCCGCGGCCCGGGAGGGGGGTACGAGCAGTACTTC
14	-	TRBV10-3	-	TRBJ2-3	CAISEGLSTDTQYF	TGTGCCATCAGTGAGGGACTGAGCACAGATACGCAGTATTTT
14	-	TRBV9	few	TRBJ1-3	CASGDIPNGNTIYF	TGTGCCAGCGGGGACATCCCGAACGGAAACACCATATATTTT
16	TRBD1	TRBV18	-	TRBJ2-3	CASSPSTGQAGDTQYF	TGTGCCAGCTCACCCTCGACAGGGCAGGCGGGAGATACGCAGTATTTT
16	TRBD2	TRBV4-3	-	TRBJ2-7	CASSQGSGRSSYEQYF	TGCGCCAGCAGCCAAGGTAGCGGGAGGTCCTCCTACGAGCAGTACTTC
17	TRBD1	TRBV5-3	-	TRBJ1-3	CARSHRPGQGRGNTIYF	TGTGCCAGAAGCCACCGTCCGGGACAGGGGCGCGGAAACACCATATATTTT
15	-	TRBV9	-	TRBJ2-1	CASSVAGETYNEQFF	TGTGCCAGCAGCGTAGCGGGAGAAACCTACAATGAGCAGTTCTTC